A selection of T cell receptor beta chains follows, all from one sample in a study of regulatory and conventional T cells in RAG deficiency. The data were produced by immunoSEQ multiplex PCR, yet TCRdb's version contains in-frame clones alone and is incomplete. This sample has about 200 clones, with around 85% found just once. Sequencing was performed on Tregs sorted from blood. The source is a human donor with RAG deficiency presenting as combined immunodeficiency. Both conserved end residues are part of each CDR3. Each record gives: J gene, V gene, CDR3 protein.

TRBJ2-3 TRBV28 CASSFMYTQYF
TRBJ2-7 TRBV6-6 CASSSSGTGGHEQYF
TRBJ1-5 TRBV27 CASSFQRVQPQHF
TRBJ2-3 TRBV14 CASSQDPPLPDTQYF
TRBJ1-5 TRBV6-9 CASSRRGDQPQHF
TRBJ1-2 TRBV16 CASSTTPIVRKTYGYTF
TRBJ1-5 TRBV28 CASSLWTGGKQPQHF
TRBJ2-7 TRBV28 CASSFSYEQYF